This T cell receptor beta chain was identified in a study of blood T cell repertoires in COVID-19. CDR1 is SGHTS and CDR2 is YDEGEE in the germline V gene. The V end was cut by 3 bases, the J end by 5 bases, with 28 bases between. This CDR3 spans 19 amino acids. Sequencing was performed with immunoSEQ multiplex PCR; in TCRdb, only in-frame clones are kept and a portion is missing. Of approximately 270,000 clones detected, approximately 85% appear once; the ten largest clones hold 1.5% to 2%. Input material: PBMCs or T cells enriched from blood (not recorded which). The chain combines TRBV5-8 with TRBJ2-3; perhaps TRBD2 as D (6 bases). The sequence was obtained from a woman aged 45 to 65 who had recovered from COVID-19. The CDR3 sequence: CASSCVPLAWPNTGDTQYF. In DNA, the CDR3 is TGTGCCAGCAGCTGCGTCCCTCTAGCGTGGCCCAACACCGGAGATACGCAGTATTTT.